This T cell receptor (beta chain) comes out of a study of blood T cell repertoires in COVID-19. Study-level background: Samples representing acute and convalescent COVID-19 were sourced from the United States, Italy and Spain. PBMCs, B-cell-depleted T cells, or T cells were the source of the cDNA or gDNA that made up the material.

Germline V CDR1 and CDR2: WNHNN, SYGVQD (reference sequence). This CDR3 has 13 residues. The trim removed 5 bases at V and 1 base at J, leaving 1 base unmatched. Authors' analysis steps: How many nucleated cells were present was estimated from reference gene primer amplification. The protocol was immunoSEQ multiplex PCR, while the TCRdb copy is restricted to in-frame clones and leaves out a portion. The DNA was the basis for D and trimming; V, J and clone size are from that table. The data contain about 85,000 clones, roughly four fifths of them singletons. This clone has more than one count but fewer than ten.

V and J are TRBV10-1 and TRBJ1-1, with 7 bases fitting TRBD1. The clonotype comes from a woman older than 75 with acute or convalescent COVID-19. The specimen sequenced was peripheral blood. The CDR3 reads CASSKGANTEAFF. The CDR3 DNA reads as TGCGCCAGCAGTAAGGGGGCGAACACTGAAGCTTTCTTT.